A selection of T cell receptor beta chains follows, all from one sample in a study of identical twins. TCRdb itself ran the 5' RACE reads through MiXCR, one entry per CDR3 protein. The sample contains just under 550,000 distinct CDR3 sequences, approximately 14% of which appear only once. The same sample was also studied in work on yellow fever vaccine responses in identical twins.

What was sequenced was CD4+ T cells sorted from blood. All receptors come from a woman aged 18-29 years in good health. Both conserved end residues are part of each CDR3. The D gene is left open where the match is weak. The listing skips clone size in some rows; elsewhere it reads once, few, many or a size class.

TRBJ1-5 TRBV28 . . CATLGSNQPQHF
TRBJ2-3 TRBV20-1 TRBD2 . CSARGPSSGSTDTQYF
TRBJ2-5 TRBV9 . . CASLETQYF
TRBJ1-2 TRBV15 . . CATSRQGRNYGYTF
TRBJ1-2 TRBV7-9 . . CASSLAGIPFGYTF
TRBJ2-1 TRBV4-2 . few CASSQDSNRLDNEQFF
TRBJ1-4 TRBV12-3/TRBV12-4 TRBD1 few CASSTGTGDPEKLFF
TRBJ2-2 TRBV5-1 TRBD2 . CASSWTSGGTGELFF
TRBJ2-3 TRBV25-1 TRBD2 . CASNKVAAGGYTDTQYF
TRBJ2-7 TRBV20-1 TRBD1 few CSASSGQRAEQYF
TRBJ1-4 TRBV18 . few CASSLEPGVGEKLFF
TRBJ2-1 TRBV29-1 TRBD2 . CSVRTSGTPNEQFF
TRBJ2-1 TRBV2 . few CASSALAGLSRVIGNEQFF
TRBJ2-2 TRBV5-1 . . CASKQLGGGTGELFF
TRBJ2-7 TRBV7-9 . . CASSRIPLLSYEQYF
TRBJ2-7 TRBV6-1 TRBD2 . CASRTIAGQKGVQYF
TRBJ1-2 TRBV12-3/TRBV12-4 . few CASSPRQLFNYGYTF
TRBJ2-6 TRBV12-3/TRBV12-4 . few CASSYPRGPTGANVLTF
TRBJ2-5 TRBV20-1 . few CSASHQETQYF
TRBJ2-3 TRBV10-3 TRBD2 . CATRLAYGTDTQYF
TRBJ2-1 TRBV7-2 TRBD2 few CASSSGTNSYNEQFF
TRBJ2-1 TRBV6-5 . . CASSFDPSANEQFF
TRBJ2-5 TRBV5-5 . few CASSFLSRFETQYF
TRBJ1-1 TRBV20-1 TRBD1 . CSARTGGGNMNTEAFF
TRBJ2-1 TRBV5-1 TRBD2 few CASSYFGRQRDGGEQFF
TRBJ2-3 TRBV4-1 TRBD2 few CASSQDTQKRGAYTDTQYF
TRBJ2-3 TRBV4-2 TRBD2 . CASSHVMTGRAEHTQYF
TRBJ1-2 TRBV20-1 . . CSARDRGGYGYTF
TRBJ2-7 TRBV5-1 TRBD2 many CASSLTSEAYEQYF
TRBJ2-5 TRBV19 TRBD2 . CASSPTGTSGGSLFSETQYF
TRBJ2-1 TRBV19 TRBD2 . CASSSSGGVNEQFF
TRBJ2-1 TRBV7-9 . . CASSLAGGPTYNEQFF
TRBJ2-7 TRBV20-1 . few CSVEGRGTYEQYF
TRBJ1-2 TRBV11-2 TRBD1 . CASSSRSDRGRYFYGYTF
TRBJ1-6 TRBV10-2 . few CASSEAGFGSPLHF